This is a list of T cell receptor beta chains from one sample in a study of blood T cell repertoires in COVID-19. Assay used: immunoSEQ multiplex PCR; TCRdb lists only in-frame clones, some missing. The table shows about 230,000 clones, with 84% occurring only once. Sequenced material: peripheral blood. Every receptor here comes from a man aged 50 or older with active or convalescent COVID-19. CDR3s include the opening cysteine and the closing phenylalanine or tryptophan. The D gene is left open where the match is weak. Where a row states a size, it is once, few, many or the class of an expanded clone; other rows omit it.

v_gene	d_gene	abundance	j_gene	CDR3nt	CDR3aa
TRBV6-5	TRBD1	.	TRBJ1-4	TGTGCCAGCATATCTAGGGGGCATGAAAAACTGTTTTTT	CASISRGHEKLFF
TRBV5-1	.	.	TRBJ1-2	TGCGCCAGCAGCTTGGCAGGCGATCAATCGTATGGCTACACCTTC	CASSLAGDQSYGYTF
TRBV20-1	.	.	TRBJ2-3	TGCAGTGCTAGTTATGGCGGGCCCACAGATACGCAGTATTTT	CSASYGGPTDTQYF
TRBV18	TRBD1	.	TRBJ1-4	TGTGCCAGCTCACCTTCCCGGGACAGGGTGTTTTTT	CASSPSRDRVFF
TRBV30	.	.	TRBJ2-7	TGTGCCTGGAGTGCGGTGGGCAGGGCCTCCTACGAGCAGTACTTC	CAWSAVGRASYEQYF
TRBV11-2	.	.	TRBJ2-1	TGTGCCAGCAGCCCCCGTGGGGCGGGGTGGGATGAGCAGTTCTTC	CASSPRGAGWDEQFF
TRBV12-5	TRBD1	.	TRBJ2-7	TGTGCTAGTGCCTGGGACAGGGACGACGAGCAGTACTTC	CASAWDRDDEQYF
TRBV5-6	.	.	TRBJ2-1	TGTGCCAGCAGCAGACAGTTCTCCGACTACAATGAGCAGTTCTTC	CASSRQFSDYNEQFF
TRBV28	TRBD1	few	TRBJ1-2	TGTGCCAGCAGTTTTCGGGACAGGGGGTACTATGGCTACACCTTC	CASSFRDRGYYGYTF
TRBV5-1	.	.	TRBJ1-1	TGCGCCAGCAGCTTGGAAGAGTATTCGGGCACTGAAGCTTTCTTT	CASSLEEYSGTEAFF
TRBV4-1	.	.	TRBJ2-7	TGCGCCAGCAGCCAAGACAGACTAGAATCCCCCTACGAGCAGTACTTC	CASSQDRLESPYEQYF
TRBV3-1/TRBV3-2	TRBD1	.	TRBJ1-3	TGTGCCAGCAGCCCACCGGCGACAGGGCCTGGGGGAAACACCATATATTTT	CASSPPATGPGGNTIYF
TRBV4-1	TRBD1	.	TRBJ1-1	TGCGCCAGCAGCCAAGTACCTGGGACAGGGGGATTGCACAGCTTT	CASSQVPGTGGLHSF
TRBV4-1	.	.	TRBJ1-3	TGCGCCAGCAGCCAAGATTCACTCTCTGGAAACACCATATATTTT	CASSQDSLSGNTIYF
TRBV6-1	TRBD1	.	TRBJ2-5	TGTGCCAGCAGTGAAGTAGGCAGGGGGAAGACCCAGTACTTC	CASSEVGRGKTQYF
TRBV14	.	.	TRBJ2-6	TGTGCCAGCGACAGTTCAGGGGCCAACGTCCTGACTTTC	CASDSSGANVLTF
TRBV7-3	.	.	TRBJ2-7	TGTGCCAGCAGCTTAAGCAGGGCCGGGGAGCAGTACTTC	CASSLSRAGEQYF
TRBV12-3/TRBV12-4	.	.	TRBJ1-2	TGTGCCAGCAGTTTAACAGGCCGAGGCTACACCTTC	CASSLTGRGYTF